This T cell receptor beta chain was retrieved from a study of identical twins. TCRdb used MiXCR to reprocess the 5' RACE reads, holding one entry per CDR3 protein. The sample holds around 650,000 distinct CDR3 sequences, roughly 7.1% seen once. This CDR3 is built from 16 residues. Germline lookup yields CDR1 KGHDR and CDR2 SFDVKD. V lost 4 bases and J lost 1; bases outside the gene matches: 0. This clonotype was counted many times. The data were also submitted as part of a second study, on yellow fever vaccine responses in identical twins. That study reports: Twins reportedly showed a vaccine T cell response that seemed partly convergent and partly personalized.

The sequenced sample was PBMCs. The chain is built from TRBV24-1 and TRBJ2-3; 14 bases agree with TRBD2. This sequence was found in a woman under 30 in good health. As DNA, the CDR3 is TGTGCCACCAGTGAGGGACTAGCGGGGGGCACAGATACGCAGTATTTT. Encoded protein: CATSEGLAGGTDTQYF.